This TCR beta chain was recovered during a study of response to subunit inactivated influenza vaccine. Germline values: CDR1 SGHRS, CDR2 YFSETQ. The ends lost 3 bases at V and 8 bases at J; junction bases unmatched: 12. CDR3 length equals 15 residues. As regards this clonotype: Its antigen is not known.

General observations from the study: A suggestion made by the authors is that each seasonal influenza vaccination recruits few new T cells.

TCRdb re-analysed the RT-PCR reads in MiXCR, keeping a single row per CDR3 protein. The table has hundreds of thousands of distinct CDR3 sequences, 25% seen once. The material was CD4+ T cells sorted from PBMCs, obtained about 5 days after vaccination. The clonotype comes from a man between 45 and 60 years old who received an inactivated influenza vaccine. The chain combines TRBV5-1 with TRBJ2-7; 9 nucleotides agree with TRBD1. CDR3 protein: CASSWRTGAIEQQYF. The CDR3 region has the DNA TGCGCCAGCAGCTGGAGGACAGGGGCGATTGAACAGCAGTACTTC.